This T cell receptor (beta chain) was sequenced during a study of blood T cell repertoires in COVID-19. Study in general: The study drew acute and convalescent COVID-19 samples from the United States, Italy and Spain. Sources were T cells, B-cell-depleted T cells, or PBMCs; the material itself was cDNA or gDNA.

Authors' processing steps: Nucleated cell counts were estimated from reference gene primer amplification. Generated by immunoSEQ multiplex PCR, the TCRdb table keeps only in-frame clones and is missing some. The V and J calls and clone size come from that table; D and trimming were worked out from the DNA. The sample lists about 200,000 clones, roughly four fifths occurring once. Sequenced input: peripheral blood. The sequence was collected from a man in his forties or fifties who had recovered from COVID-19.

The CDR3 sequence: CASSSDWNTDTQYF. CDR3 bases: TGTGCCAGCAGCTCGGACTGGAATACAGATACGCAGTATTTT. The chain carries TRBV11-2 and TRBJ2-3, with TRBD2 as a possible D gene (5 bases). The germline CDR1 and CDR2 sequences are SGHAT and FQNNGV. V was pared by 4 bases and J by 3 bases, with 11 bases between. The CDR3 consists of 14 residues.